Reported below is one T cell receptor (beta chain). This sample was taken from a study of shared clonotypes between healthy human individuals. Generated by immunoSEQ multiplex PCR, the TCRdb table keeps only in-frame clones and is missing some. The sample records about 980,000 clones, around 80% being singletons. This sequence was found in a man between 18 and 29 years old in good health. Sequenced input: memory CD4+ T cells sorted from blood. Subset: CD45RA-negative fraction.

CDR3 protein: CASSLRTGTNTEAFF. The CDR3 coding sequence is TGCGCCAGCAGCCTAAGGACAGGGACGAACACTGAAGCTTTCTTT. J is TRBJ1-1 and V is TRBV4-3; 8 positions match TRBD1. Germline V lookup: CDR1 LGHNA, CDR2 YSLEER. The CDR3 spans 15 residues. V was clipped by 4 bases and J by 1 base; unmatched bases: 5.